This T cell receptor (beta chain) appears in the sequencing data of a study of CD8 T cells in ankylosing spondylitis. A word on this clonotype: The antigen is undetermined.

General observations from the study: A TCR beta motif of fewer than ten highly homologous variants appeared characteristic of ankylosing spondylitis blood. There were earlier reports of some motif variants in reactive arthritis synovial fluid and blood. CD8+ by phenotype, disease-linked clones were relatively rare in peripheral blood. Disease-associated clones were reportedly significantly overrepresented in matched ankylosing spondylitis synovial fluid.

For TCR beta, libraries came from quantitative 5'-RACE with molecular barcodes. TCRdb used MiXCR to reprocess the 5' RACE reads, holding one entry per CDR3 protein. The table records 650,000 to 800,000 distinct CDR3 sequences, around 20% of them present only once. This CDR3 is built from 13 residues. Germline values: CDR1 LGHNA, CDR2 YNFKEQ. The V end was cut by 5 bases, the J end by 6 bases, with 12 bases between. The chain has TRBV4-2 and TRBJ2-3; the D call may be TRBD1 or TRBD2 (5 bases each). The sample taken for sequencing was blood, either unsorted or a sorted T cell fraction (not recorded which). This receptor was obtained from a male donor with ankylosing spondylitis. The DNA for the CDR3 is TGTGCCAGCAGCAAAGTTGAGGGGGATACGCAGTATTTT. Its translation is CASSKVEGDTQYF.